The rows below give T cell receptor beta chains drawn from one sample of a study of technical replicates of blood from several donors. TCRdb's table, derived via immunoSEQ multiplex PCR, lists solely in-frame clones and lacks some. The sample shows 67,000 or so clones, approximately 92% of them seen only once. The sequenced material came from T cells isolated from PBMCs. The origin of the receptors is a human donor in good health. Both conserved end residues are part of each CDR3. The order of the fields is V gene, D gene, J gene, clone size, CDR3 protein, CDR3 DNA. A D gene is named only where the DNA matches it firmly. Clone size is given for some rows only: seen once, a few or many times, or a class if the clone is expanded.

V gene: TRBV5-4
D gene: NA
J gene: TRBJ2-6
clone size: NA
CDR3 protein: CASSLSRGANVLTF
CDR3 DNA: TGTGCCAGCAGCTTGTCCAGGGGGGCCAACGTCCTGACTTTC

V gene: TRBV28
D gene: NA
J gene: TRBJ1-4
clone size: NA
CDR3 protein: CASSLLGQATNEKLFF
CDR3 DNA: TGTGCCAGCAGTTTATTGGGGCAGGCAACTAATGAAAAACTGTTTTTT

V gene: TRBV13
D gene: NA
J gene: TRBJ2-4
clone size: NA
CDR3 protein: CASSLSPRNKNIQYF
CDR3 DNA: TGTGCCAGCAGCTTATCTCCTAGGAATAAAAACATTCAGTACTTC

V gene: TRBV6-1
D gene: TRBD1
J gene: TRBJ1-2
clone size: NA
CDR3 protein: CASSLGQHYGYTF
CDR3 DNA: TGTGCCAGCAGCTTGGGACAGCACTATGGCTACACCTTC

V gene: TRBV10-3
D gene: TRBD1
J gene: TRBJ1-3
clone size: NA
CDR3 protein: CAISEDADRRGNTIYF
CDR3 DNA: TGTGCCATCAGTGAGGATGCGGACAGGCGAGGAAACACCATATATTTT

V gene: TRBV10-1
D gene: NA
J gene: TRBJ2-2
clone size: NA
CDR3 protein: CASSDGSYTGELFF
CDR3 DNA: TGCGCCAGCAGTGACGGGAGCTACACCGGGGAGCTGTTTTTT

V gene: TRBV2
D gene: TRBD1
J gene: TRBJ1-2
clone size: NA
CDR3 protein: CASMTGYGYTF
CDR3 DNA: TGTGCCAGCATGACAGGGTATGGCTACACCTTC

V gene: TRBV11-2
D gene: TRBD1
J gene: TRBJ1-1
clone size: NA
CDR3 protein: CASSPLQGLGTEAFF
CDR3 DNA: TGTGCCAGCAGCCCTTTACAGGGGTTGGGCACTGAAGCTTTCTTT

V gene: TRBV13
D gene: TRBD1
J gene: TRBJ2-5
clone size: NA
CDR3 protein: CASSLSTGEETQYF
CDR3 DNA: TGTGCCAGCAGCTTAAGTACAGGGGAGGAGACCCAGTACTTC

V gene: TRBV6-1
D gene: NA
J gene: TRBJ1-4
clone size: NA
CDR3 protein: CASSEMGQGYEKLFF
CDR3 DNA: TGTGCCAGCAGTGAAATGGGGCAGGGGTATGAAAAACTGTTTTTT

V gene: TRBV7-6
D gene: NA
J gene: TRBJ2-7
clone size: NA
CDR3 protein: CASSLALGEQYF
CDR3 DNA: TGTGCCAGCAGCTTAGCCCTAGGCGAGCAGTACTTC

V gene: TRBV11-3
D gene: TRBD1
J gene: TRBJ2-3
clone size: NA
CDR3 protein: CASSSRDRGTDTQYF
CDR3 DNA: TGTGCCAGCAGCTCACGGGACAGGGGGACAGATACGCAGTATTTT

V gene: TRBV2
D gene: NA
J gene: TRBJ2-1
clone size: NA
CDR3 protein: CASSLDRNNEQFF
CDR3 DNA: TGTGCCAGCAGTTTAGACAGAAACAATGAGCAGTTCTTC

V gene: TRBV27
D gene: TRBD1
J gene: TRBJ1-2
clone size: NA
CDR3 protein: CASSLTGVYGYTF
CDR3 DNA: TGTGCCAGCAGTTTGACAGGGGTCTATGGCTACACCTTC

V gene: TRBV18
D gene: TRBD1
J gene: TRBJ1-2
clone size: NA
CDR3 protein: CASSPWTGDGGYTF
CDR3 DNA: TGTGCCAGCTCACCATGGACAGGGGATGGGGGCTACACCTTC

V gene: TRBV5-1
D gene: NA
J gene: TRBJ1-1
clone size: NA
CDR3 protein: CASSLSGSGGEKDTEAFF
CDR3 DNA: TGCGCCAGCAGCTTGTCCGGTTCGGGGGGCGAAAAGGACACTGAAGCTTTCTTT

V gene: TRBV9
D gene: NA
J gene: TRBJ2-6
clone size: once
CDR3 protein: CASSLTAASGANVLTF
CDR3 DNA: TGTGCCAGCAGCTTAACAGCGGCCTCTGGGGCCAACGTCCTGACTTTC

V gene: TRBV25-1
D gene: TRBD2
J gene: TRBJ2-4
clone size: NA
CDR3 protein: CANPTSGSKKAKNIQYF
CDR3 DNA: TGTGCCAACCCGACTAGCGGGAGCAAGAAAGCCAAAAACATTCAGTACTTC

V gene: TRBV28
D gene: NA
J gene: TRBJ2-7
clone size: NA
CDR3 protein: CASSFPGQLNEQYF
CDR3 DNA: TGTGCCAGCAGTTTCCCAGGACAGCTGAACGAGCAGTACTTC

V gene: TRBV7-2
D gene: TRBD2
J gene: TRBJ2-7
clone size: NA
CDR3 protein: CASSPTSVPYEQYF
CDR3 DNA: TGTGCCAGCAGCCCCACTAGCGTACCCTACGAGCAGTACTTC

V gene: TRBV9
D gene: TRBD1
J gene: TRBJ1-1
clone size: NA
CDR3 protein: CASSTTGGEEAFF
CDR3 DNA: TGTGCCAGCAGCACTACAGGGGGCGAAGAAGCTTTCTTT

V gene: TRBV19
D gene: NA
J gene: TRBJ1-1
clone size: NA
CDR3 protein: CASRPSGITEAFF
CDR3 DNA: TGTGCCAGTAGACCGTCAGGGATTACTGAAGCTTTCTTT

V gene: TRBV2
D gene: TRBD2
J gene: TRBJ2-3
clone size: once
CDR3 protein: CASILAANTDTQYF
CDR3 DNA: TGTGCCAGCATCCTAGCGGCGAACACAGATACGCAGTATTTT

V gene: TRBV15
D gene: TRBD2
J gene: TRBJ2-1
clone size: NA
CDR3 protein: CATSREPPIAGVDNEQFF
CDR3 DNA: TGTGCCACCAGCAGAGAACCCCCTATAGCGGGAGTAGACAATGAGCAGTTCTTC

V gene: TRBV29-1
D gene: TRBD1
J gene: TRBJ2-5
clone size: NA
CDR3 protein: CSVGTGEETQYF
CDR3 DNA: TGCAGCGTTGGAACAGGGGAAGAGACCCAGTACTTC

V gene: TRBV4-1
D gene: NA
J gene: TRBJ1-2
clone size: NA
CDR3 protein: CASSPTWGDGYTF
CDR3 DNA: TGCGCCAGCAGCCCCACGTGGGGAGATGGCTACACCTTC

V gene: TRBV15
D gene: TRBD2
J gene: TRBJ2-7
clone size: NA
CDR3 protein: CATSRDGLAGLLSYEQYF
CDR3 DNA: TGTGCCACCAGCAGAGATGGACTAGCGGGATTACTCTCCTACGAGCAGTACTTC

V gene: TRBV4-3
D gene: NA
J gene: TRBJ2-7
clone size: NA
CDR3 protein: CASSQDRWSVNSYEQYF
CDR3 DNA: TGCGCCAGCAGCCAAGATCGATGGAGTGTTAACTCCTACGAGCAGTACTTC

V gene: TRBV28
D gene: NA
J gene: TRBJ2-7
clone size: NA
CDR3 protein: CASRPGYHEQYF
CDR3 DNA: TGTGCCAGCAGGCCAGGGTACCACGAGCAGTACTTC

V gene: TRBV19
D gene: TRBD1
J gene: TRBJ1-1
clone size: NA
CDR3 protein: CASTVSTGGMTEAFF
CDR3 DNA: TGTGCCAGTACCGTTTCGACAGGGGGCATGACTGAAGCTTTCTTT

V gene: TRBV9
D gene: TRBD2
J gene: TRBJ2-5
clone size: NA
CDR3 protein: CASSSGGLSQETQYF
CDR3 DNA: TGTGCCAGCAGCAGCGGGGGACTTTCCCAAGAGACCCAGTACTTC

V gene: TRBV30
D gene: TRBD1
J gene: TRBJ1-3
clone size: NA
CDR3 protein: CAWTRTGTDTIYF
CDR3 DNA: TGTGCCTGGACCAGGACAGGGACGGACACCATATATTTT

V gene: TRBV6-1
D gene: TRBD1
J gene: TRBJ2-1
clone size: NA
CDR3 protein: CASKIDRGSYNEQFF
CDR3 DNA: TGTGCCAGCAAGATAGACAGGGGGTCATACAATGAGCAGTTCTTC

V gene: TRBV7-9
D gene: NA
J gene: TRBJ2-7
clone size: NA
CDR3 protein: CASSHGVKGDYSEQYF
CDR3 DNA: TGTGCCAGCAGCCACGGGGTGAAGGGGGACTATAGCGAGCAGTACTTC

V gene: TRBV29-1
D gene: TRBD1
J gene: TRBJ1-2
clone size: once
CDR3 protein: CSVSRGVYGYTF
CDR3 DNA: TGCAGCGTCAGCAGGGGGGTTTATGGCTACACCTTC

V gene: TRBV7-7
D gene: TRBD2
J gene: TRBJ2-7
clone size: NA
CDR3 protein: CASSLGTNPYYEQYF
CDR3 DNA: TGTGCTAGCAGCTTAGGGACTAACCCTTACTACGAGCAGTACTTC

V gene: TRBV5-6
D gene: TRBD1
J gene: TRBJ2-7
clone size: NA
CDR3 protein: CASSPGTGVTYEQYF
CDR3 DNA: TGTGCCAGCAGCCCCGGGACAGGGGTAACCTACGAGCAGTACTTC

V gene: TRBV2
D gene: NA
J gene: TRBJ2-7
clone size: NA
CDR3 protein: CASTLRAGLVLGEQYF
CDR3 DNA: TGTGCCAGCACCCTTCGAGCGGGTCTTGTTCTTGGCGAGCAGTACTTC

V gene: TRBV7-9
D gene: TRBD1
J gene: TRBJ1-1
clone size: NA
CDR3 protein: CASREQGGAFF
CDR3 DNA: TGTGCCAGCAGGGAACAGGGGGGAGCTTTCTTT

V gene: TRBV16
D gene: NA
J gene: TRBJ1-2
clone size: few
CDR3 protein: CASSQSSGIGPNYGYTF
CDR3 DNA: TGTGCCAGCAGCCAATCCTCAGGGATAGGGCCTAACTATGGCTACACCTTC

V gene: TRBV28
D gene: TRBD1
J gene: TRBJ1-2
clone size: NA
CDR3 protein: CASSLTYRGHLANYGYTF
CDR3 DNA: TGTGCCAGCAGTTTAACCTACAGGGGGCACTTAGCTAACTATGGCTACACCTTC